The 2 T cell receptor beta chains presented below share a single source sample, sequenced in a study of blood T cell repertoires in COVID-19. Some clones are missing from TCRdb's copy, which holds only in-frame ones; the method was immunoSEQ multiplex PCR. This table has hundreds of thousands of clones, approximately 90% appearing once. Sequences were obtained from PBMCs or T cells enriched from blood (not recorded which). Source of these receptors: a man between 18 and 35 years old who had recovered from COVID-19.

This clone was observed a handful of times. The chain is built from TRBV12-5 and TRBJ1-2, with 9 bases lining up with TRBD1. The CDR3 length is 14 residues. V lost 1 base and J lost 7; bases outside the gene matches: 4. Germline V gene lookup returns CDR1 LGHNT and CDR2 FRNRAP. The CDR3 loop reads CASGLGDRAAGYTF. In DNA form, the CDR3 reads TGTGCTAGTGGTTTGGGGGACAGGGCGGCTGGCTACACCTTC.

V is TRBV7-8 and J is TRBJ2-2, with D hard to call. Germline V gene data show CDR1 as SGHVS and CDR2 as FQNEAQ. V lost 1 base and J lost 0, with 6 bases in between. CDR3 size: 15 residues. The CDR3 DNA reads TGTGCCAGCAGCTTAGACAGACCGAACACCGGGGAGCTGTTTTTT. It specifies CASSLDRPNTGELFF. Full variable domain (rest looked up from reference TRBV7-8 and TRBJ2-2): GAGVSQSPRYKVAKRGQDVALRCDPISGHVSLFWYQQALGQGPEFLTYFQNEAQLDKSGLPSDRFFAERPEGSVSTLKIQRTQQEDSAVYLCASSLDRPNTGELFFGEGSRLTVL.